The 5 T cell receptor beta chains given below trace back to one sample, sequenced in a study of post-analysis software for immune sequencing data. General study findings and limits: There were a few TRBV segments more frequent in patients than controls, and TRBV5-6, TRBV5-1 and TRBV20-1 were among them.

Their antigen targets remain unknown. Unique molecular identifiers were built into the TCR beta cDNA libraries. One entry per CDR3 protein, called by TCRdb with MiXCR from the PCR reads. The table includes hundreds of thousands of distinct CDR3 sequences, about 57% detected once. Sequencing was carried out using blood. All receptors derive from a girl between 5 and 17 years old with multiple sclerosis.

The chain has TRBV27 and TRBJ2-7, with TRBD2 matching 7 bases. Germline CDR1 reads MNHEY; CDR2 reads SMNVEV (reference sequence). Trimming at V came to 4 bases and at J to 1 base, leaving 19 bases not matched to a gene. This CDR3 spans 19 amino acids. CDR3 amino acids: CASSSRGFFGDGLSYEQYF. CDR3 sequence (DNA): TGTGCCAGCAGTTCGCGGGGGTTCTTTGGGGACGGCCTATCCTACGAGCAGTACTTC.

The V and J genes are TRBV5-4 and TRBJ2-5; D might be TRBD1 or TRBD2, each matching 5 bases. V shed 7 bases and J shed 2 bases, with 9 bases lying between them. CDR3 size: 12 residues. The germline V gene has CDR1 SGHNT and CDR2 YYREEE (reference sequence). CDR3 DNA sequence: TGTGCCAGCGGGGGTCAACAAGAGACCCAGTACTTC. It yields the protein CASGGQQETQYF.

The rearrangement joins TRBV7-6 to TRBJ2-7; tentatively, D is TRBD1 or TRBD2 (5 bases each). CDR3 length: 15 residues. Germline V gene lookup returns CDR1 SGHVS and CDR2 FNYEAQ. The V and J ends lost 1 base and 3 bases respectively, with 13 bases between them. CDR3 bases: TGTGCCAGCAGCTTAGAGGGGAGTCAGATCTACGAGCAGTACTTC. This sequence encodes CASSLEGSQIYEQYF.

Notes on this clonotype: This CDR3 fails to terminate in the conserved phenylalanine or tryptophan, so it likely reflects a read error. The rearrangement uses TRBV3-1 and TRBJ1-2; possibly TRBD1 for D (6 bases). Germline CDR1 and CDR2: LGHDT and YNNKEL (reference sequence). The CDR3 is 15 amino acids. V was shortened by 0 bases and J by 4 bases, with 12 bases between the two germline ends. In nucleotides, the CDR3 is TGTGCCAGCAGCCAAGAAAGGGGGACACTCTATGGCTACACCTTG. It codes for CASSQERGTLYGYTL.

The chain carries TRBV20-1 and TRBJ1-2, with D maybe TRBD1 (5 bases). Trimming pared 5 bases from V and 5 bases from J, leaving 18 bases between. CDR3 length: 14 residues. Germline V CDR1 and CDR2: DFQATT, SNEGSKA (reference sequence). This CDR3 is CSAGMVGALYGYTF. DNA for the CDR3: TGCAGTGCTGGGATGGTAGGGGCGCTTTATGGCTACACCTTC.